The text below deals with one T cell receptor (beta chain). Some clones are missing from TCRdb's copy, which holds only in-frame ones; the method was immunoSEQ multiplex PCR. This sample has more than 45,000 clones; 88% occur once, and the top ten carry approximately 6.6%. These data belong to a study of OX40 agonist ivuxolimab in advanced cancers. Overall study: The dose-escalation cohort had hepatocellular carcinoma, melanoma, renal cell or head and neck cancer. Earlier anti-PD-1, anti-PD-L1 or anti-CTLA-4 therapy was permitted; 30% to 45% had received some. A mean age of roughly 62 years, range about 20 to 79, was recorded, and more than 80% were male.

This CDR3 is built from 12 residues. Trimming removed 3 bases from V and 2 bases from J, with 5 bases in between. Germline V gene lookup returns CDR1 MDHEN and CDR2 SYDVKM. Exclusion of a patient followed from autoimmune disease history or systemic immunosuppression. Sample: CD4+ or CD8+ T cells sorted from blood, taken in a trial of the OX40 agonist ivuxolimab. This rearrangement joins TRBV28 to TRBJ2-7, with D tentatively TRBD1 or TRBD2 (5 bases each). This TCR was sampled from an adult with an advanced solid tumor such as melanoma, head and neck, liver or kidney cancer. The CDR3 reads CASSLGAYEQYF. CDR3 nucleotides: TGTGCCAGCAGTTTGGGGGCCTACGAGCAGTACTTC.